This TCR beta chain came from a study of T cell responses to AZD1222 COVID-19 vaccine. Trimming at V came to 8 bases and at J to 3 bases, leaving 21 bases not matched to a gene. The CDR3 runs 18 residues. Germline CDR1 is SQVTM and CDR2 is ANQGSEA. Details on this clone: Its antigen is as yet unknown.

Profiling relied on immunoSEQ multiplex PCR, and the TCRdb table lists in-frame clones only, not all of them. In the table there are 150,000 or so clones, roughly nine tenths of which are singletons. Whole-study findings and limits: Nearly half of unique spike-specific TCRs reportedly avoided B.1.351 and B.1.1.7 mutated regions. Sampled repertoires all dated from after the peak T cell response. After two AZD1222 doses, spike-specific TCR breadth and depth rose versus day 0.

The rearrangement joins TRBV29-1 to TRBJ1-4; TRBD1 matches 7 bases. This sequence was found in an adult in good health. The sequencing used peripheral blood, collected on day 0 of AZD1222 vaccination. CDR3 sequence (DNA): TGCAGCCCGGAGGTAGACAGGGCCTACCCGGGGGCTAATGAAAAACTGTTTTTT. As protein: CSPEVDRAYPGANEKLFF.